This T cell receptor beta chain came from a study of T cell responses to AZD1222 COVID-19 vaccine. Findings and caveats of the study: Spike-specific TCR breadth rose after two AZD1222 doses, and depth rose as well.

This CDR3 is 13 amino acids long. Trimming shortened V by 5 bases and J by 0 bases, and 6 bases separated the two germline ends. Method: immunoSEQ multiplex PCR; TCRdb's copy keeps in-frame clones and lacks some. The sample gives about 120,000 clones, 65% to 85% of which show up once; less than 5% is in the top ten. A remark on this clone: Antigen unknown.

The TCR sequence derives from an adult in good health. The sequencing here drew on peripheral blood, taken on day 0 of AZD1222 vaccination. The genes are TRBV12-3 or TRBV12-4 and TRBJ2-3; D not certain. CDR3 nucleotides: TGTGCCAGCAGTAAGCGTAGCACAGATACGCAGTATTTT. It encodes CASSKRSTDTQYF.